These 23 T cell receptor beta chains were all obtained from the same sample, sequenced in a study of blood T cell repertoires in COVID-19. Repertoires were generated with immunoSEQ multiplex PCR, while TCRdb's copy carries only in-frame clones and drops some. The data show under 200,000 clones, 70% to 90% seen once. The material sequenced was PBMCs or T cells enriched from blood (not recorded which). These receptors all stem from a woman aged 40 to 50 in a cohort exposed to, infected with or recovered from COVID-19 (not recorded which).

This clone has more than one count but fewer than ten. This chain links TRBV9 with TRBJ2-5; TRBD2 matches 8 bases. With V trimmed by 0 bases and J by 5 bases, 6 bases remained unmatched. Germline CDR1 is SGDLS and CDR2 is YYNGEE. This CDR3 has 15 residues. The CDR3 nucleotides are TGTGCCAGCAGCGTAGGTGGGACTAGGATGGAGACCCAGTACTTC. Protein sequence: CASSVGGTRMETQYF. Full variable domain (rest looked up from reference TRBV9 and TRBJ2-5): DSGVTQTPKHLITATGQRVTLRCSPRSGDLSVYWYQQSLDQGLQFLIQYYNGEERAKGNILERFSAQQFPDLHSELNLSSLELGDSALYFCASSVGGTRMETQYFGPGTRLLVL.

The rearrangement links TRBV7-9 to TRBJ1-2, with D uncertain. The CDR3 spans 13 residues. Trimming removed 3 bases from V and 8 bases from J, with 13 bases in between. Germline V gene data show CDR1 as SEHNR and CDR2 as FQNEAQ (reference sequence). CDR3 sequence: CASSFSGMNGYTF. The CDR3 DNA sequence: TGTGCCAGCAGCTTTTCGGGGATGAACGGCTACACCTTC.

The rearrangement joins TRBV7-9 to TRBJ1-6; 7 nucleotides match TRBD1. Germline V gene lookup returns CDR1 SEHNR and CDR2 FQNEAQ (reference sequence). V was pared by 4 bases and J by 10 bases, with 10 bases of the junction left unmatched. This CDR3 is built from 15 residues. The CDR3 is CASSSTQGIKSPLHF. The CDR3 coding sequence is TGTGCCAGCAGCTCGACACAGGGGATCAAATCACCCCTCCACTTT.

The J gene is TRBJ2-7, the V gene TRBV4-1; no firm D call. V was cut by 1 base and J by 0 bases, with 13 bases left in between. The CDR3 has 16 amino acids. The germline gives CDR1 MGHRA, CDR2 YSYEKL. In DNA form, the CDR3 reads TGCGCCAGCAGCCAAGTAGTGGGCTTGGGCTCCTACGAGCAGTACTTC. Its translation: CASSQVVGLGSYEQYF.

This chain joins TRBV7-9 and TRBJ2-7; D remains ambiguous. V shed 2 bases and J shed 3 bases, with 5 bases lying between them. Germline V CDR1 and CDR2: SEHNR, FQNEAQ (reference sequence). CDR3 length: 12 amino acids. CDR3 region: CASSLPHYEQYF. As DNA, the CDR3 is TGTGCCAGCAGCTTACCCCACTACGAGCAGTACTTC.

The chain carries TRBV4-1 and TRBJ2-7, with 7 bases matching TRBD2. This CDR3 spans 15 amino acids. The germline gives CDR1 MGHRA, CDR2 YSYEKL. V shed 4 bases, J shed 2 bases, and the junction held 8 bases outside the gene matches. CDR3 residues: CASSPFGGGAYEQYF. The CDR3 DNA reads as TGCGCCAGCAGCCCTTTTGGGGGGGGTGCCTACGAGCAGTACTTC.

The chain is built from TRBV11-3 and TRBJ2-1; the match to TRBD2 covers 8 bases. V shed 0 bases and J 8 bases; nucleotides not matched to a gene: 9. CDR1 is SGHNT and CDR2 is YENEEA in the germline V gene. There are 16 residues in the CDR3. The CDR3 DNA is TGTGCCAGCAGCTTAGACGAGCGGGAGCTAGAACATGAGCAGTTCTTC. Residues: CASSLDERELEHEQFF.

V is TRBV12-3 or TRBV12-4 and J is TRBJ1-2, with no clear D. V was clipped by 4 bases and J by 8 bases, with 14 bases between them. This CDR3 is 13 amino acids long. This CDR3 reads CASSSGTREGYTF. For the CDR3, the DNA is TGTGCCAGCAGTTCGGGCACTAGGGAGGGCTACACCTTC.

The J gene is TRBJ2-7, the V gene TRBV4-1; no clear D gene. Between the trimmed V and J ends, which lost 2 bases and 3 bases, there was a span of 11 bases. The CDR3 runs 14 residues. Per germline, CDR1 MGHRA and CDR2 YSYEKL. As DNA, the CDR3 is TGCGCCAGCAGCCAACAACTGACTGGCTACGAGCAGTACTTC. It yields the protein CASSQQLTGYEQYF.

The V call is TRBV5-6, the J call TRBJ2-5, with TRBD2 matching 12 bases. The germline V gene has CDR1 SGHDT and CDR2 YYEEEE. Germline trimming cut 3 bases from V and 2 bases from J; bases unmatched to any gene: 2. CDR3 length: 15 amino acids. The CDR3 loop is CASSSSGGVQETQYF. Written as DNA, the CDR3 is TGTGCCAGCAGCTCTAGCGGGGGGGTACAAGAGACCCAGTACTTC.

There are many counts of this clone. This chain connects TRBV5-1 to TRBJ1-3, with TRBD1 as a possible D gene (5 bases). Germline V gene sequence: CDR1 SGHRS, CDR2 YFSETQ. Trimming took 2 bases from V and 4 from J, leaving 16 bases between them. This CDR3 is built from 16 residues. CDR3 region: CASSFGSNRFGNTIYF. The DNA of the CDR3 is TGCGCCAGCAGCTTTGGGTCTAACAGGTTCGGAAACACCATATATTTT.

This clone was found many times. The chain joins TRBV7-9 to TRBJ2-7, with 7 bases fitting TRBD1. Trimming cost V 0 bases and J 2 bases; bases outside gene matches: 7. The length of the CDR3 is 16 residues. The germline V gene has CDR1 SEHNR and CDR2 FQNEAQ (reference sequence). CDR3 protein: CASSLARGTAPYEQYF. The CDR3 DNA is TGTGCCAGCAGCTTAGCCAGGGGGACAGCCCCCTACGAGCAGTACTTC.

The genes are TRBV7-9 and TRBJ1-1; TRBD1 aligns across 7 bases. Germline CDR1 and CDR2: SEHNR and FQNEAQ (reference sequence). The CDR3 extends over 13 amino acids. With V trimmed by 4 bases and J by 4 bases, 3 bases remained unmatched. The CDR3, as DNA: TGTGCCAGCAGCTACGGACAGGCCACTGAAGCTTTCTTT. Protein sequence: CASSYGQATEAFF.

The chain recombines TRBV11-2 with TRBJ2-7; possible D gene TRBD2, 7 bases. The germline V gene encodes CDR1 SGHAT and CDR2 FQNNGV. The CDR3 contains 15 residues. V lost 1 base, J lost 2 bases, and 12 bases lay in between. The CDR3 sequence: CASSLVGGGAYEQYF. The CDR3 DNA sequence: TGTGCCAGCAGCTTAGTGGGAGGGGGAGCCTACGAGCAGTACTTC.

The CDR3, as DNA: TGTGCCTGGAGTGTACGACAGCCGTCTCAGCCCCAGCATTTT. Its translation: CAWSVRQPSQPQHF. J is TRBJ1-5 and V is TRBV30; D possibly corresponds to TRBD1 (5 bases). V was clipped by 0 bases and J by 6 bases, with 12 bases between them. CDR1 GTSNPN and CDR2 SVGIG come from the germline V gene (reference sequence). The length of the CDR3 is 14 residues.

The rearrangement joins TRBV18 to TRBJ2-7, with 9 bases matching TRBD1. The trim removed 5 bases at V and 5 bases at J, leaving 10 bases unmatched. The CDR3 length is 15 residues. Germline loops: CDR1 KGHSH, CDR2 LQKENI. The CDR3 region has the DNA TGTGCCAGCTCATCTTCCGGGACAGGGTTCAACGAGCAGTACTTC. Translated, it gives CASSSSGTGFNEQYF. Complete variable domain (other parts from reference TRBV18 and TRBJ2-7): NAGVMQNPRHLVRRRGQEARLRCSPMKGHSHVYWYRQLPEEGLKFMVYLQKENIIDESGMPKERFSAEFPKEGPSILRIQQVVRGDSAAYFCASSSSGTGFNEQYFGPGTRLTVT.

V and J are TRBV27 and TRBJ2-7, with 8 bases aligning to TRBD1. Germline V gives CDR1 MNHEY, CDR2 SMNVEV (reference sequence). The CDR3 has 16 residues. The V gene end was trimmed by 2 bases and the J gene end by 3 bases; junction bases not matched to a gene: 9. The CDR3 DNA reads TGTGCCAGCAGTTTAGCGACAGGGGAGAGTTTCTACGAGCAGTACTTC. The encoded protein is CASSLATGESFYEQYF.

The CDR3 region is CASIPTGVRYGYTF. The CDR3 DNA reads TGTGCCAGCATCCCAACAGGGGTTCGTTATGGCTACACCTTC. The chain uses TRBV6-5 and TRBJ1-2; 7 bases are shared with TRBD1. Germline V lookup: CDR1 MNHEY, CDR2 SVGAGI. Trimming took 7 bases from V and 5 from J; bases not matched to a gene: 10. CDR3 length equals 14 residues.

The chain employs TRBV19 and TRBJ1-5; D unclear. Germline CDR1 is LNHDA and CDR2 is SQIVND (reference sequence). CDR3 length: 15 residues. Trimming removed 4 bases from V and 0 bases from J, with 10 bases in between. CDR3 sequence (DNA): TGTGCCAGTAGTAAGTCGGGGAATAGCAATCAGCCCCAGCATTTT. It is translated as CASSKSGNSNQPQHF.

The chain carries TRBV2 and TRBJ1-2; D possibly corresponds to TRBD1 (5 bases). Germline V CDR1 and CDR2: SNHLY, FYNNEI. The CDR3 has 15 amino acids. The germline V and J ends were trimmed by 5 bases and 7 bases, with 20 bases remaining between them. The CDR3 nucleotides read TGTGCCAGCAGTTCAAAACAGGCCACCTTAGGTGGCTACACCTTC. Translated, it gives CASSSKQATLGGYTF.

This rearrangement joins TRBV9 to TRBJ1-5; 8 bases align to TRBD1. The CDR3 runs 15 residues. J lost 1 base, V lost 4 bases, and 4 bases had no gene match. In germline, CDR1 is SGDLS, CDR2 YYNGEE. The CDR3 DNA reads TGTGCCAGCAGCACCGGGACAGGAAGCAATCAGCCCCAGCATTTT. This codes for CASSTGTGSNQPQHF.

The rearrangement joins TRBV11-2 to TRBJ1-4; D is unclear. The CDR3 contains 13 residues. Germline values: CDR1 SGHAT, CDR2 FQNNGV. Trimming shortened V by 0 bases and J by 11 bases, and 10 bases separated the two germline ends. CDR3 in amino acids: CASSLDRSGKLFF. CDR3 coding DNA: TGTGCCAGCAGCTTAGATCGTAGCGGGAAACTGTTTTTT.

In its sample, this clone was seen once. The J gene is TRBJ1-5, the V gene TRBV11-2, with D uncertain. The CDR3 has 14 residues. CDR1 is SGHAT, CDR2 FQNNGV, per germline. The V end lost 1 base, the J end lost 2 bases, and 6 bases lay between the germline ends. CDR3 residues: CASSLGGGNQPQHF. The CDR3 bases are TGTGCCAGCAGCTTAGGGGGAGGCAATCAGCCCCAGCATTTT.